This T cell receptor (beta chain) appears in the sequencing data of a study of shared clonotypes between healthy human individuals. Several immunoSEQ 96-well plates shared each subset's DNA, each plate a replicate. Authors' methods: Because ImmunoSEQ provided only junction sequences with no quality scores, the filtering differed. Here immunoSEQ multiplex PCR was the method, and the copy in TCRdb shows in-frame clones only, minus some. That table is the source of V, J and clone size, and D and trimming were worked out from the DNA. The table includes about 2.5 million clones, less than 95% detected once. Notes on the study in general: Approximately 4.9% of naive CD4 clonotypes were shared across several donors. Researchers sampled only blood; tissue repertoires likely differ.

The germline CDR1 and CDR2 sequences are SGHNT and YYREEE (reference sequence). Trimming removed 4 bases at V and 4 bases at J, with 12 bases between. CDR3 length equals 14 residues. This clone showed up just once. The antigen remains unidentified. The rearrangement links TRBV5-4 to TRBJ2-1; D uncertain. This TCR came from a young man in good health. Some clones in this sample may be carry-over from other donors' samples. Sequenced material: naive CD4+ T cells from PBMCs. The sample's subset: CD45RA+ positively selected. The CDR3 sequence: CASSPGRRYNEQFF. CDR3 DNA: TGTGCCAGCAGCCCCGGGCGGAGATACAATGAGCAGTTCTTC. Based on the CDR3 plus reference TRBV5-4 and TRBJ2-1, the full variable domain is ETGVTQSPTHLIKTRGQQVTLRCSSQSGHNTVSWYQQALGQGPQFIFQYYREEENGRGNFPPRFSGLQFPNYSSELNVNALELDDSALYLCASSPGRRYNEQFFGPGTRLTVL.